The TCR beta chain described here comes from a study of OX40 agonist ivuxolimab in advanced cancers. The overall study: As their treatment, patients were administered ivuxolimab, an agonistic anti-OX40 (CD134) antibody. Patients receiving dose escalation had hepatocellular carcinoma, melanoma, renal cell or head and neck cancer. Dosing consisted of intravenous ivuxolimab at 0.01 to 10 mg/kg every 2 weeks. Findings and limits, study-wide: In the 0.1 to 3.0 mg/kg range, CD4+ and CD8+ blood T cells had expanded clonally by week 6.

Using immunoSEQ multiplex PCR, the repertoire was profiled, and TCRdb retains in-frame clones only, with some absent. The table has about 61,000 clones, approximately 89% seen once; the top ten hold 18%. V shed 6 bases and J shed 8 bases, with 17 bases lying between them. The CDR3 consists of 14 residues. Per germline, CDR1 MNHEY and CDR2 SVGAGI. A note on this clone: The target antigen is unknown.

The receptor comes from an adult with an advanced solid tumor such as melanoma, head and neck, liver or kidney cancer. The chain recombines TRBV6-5 with TRBJ2-4; D is ambiguous. Material: CD4+ or CD8+ T cells sorted from blood, obtained in a trial of the OX40 agonist ivuxolimab. CDR3 nucleotide sequence: TGTGCCAGCAGCAGAGACAAGAGGAGTGACATTCAGTACTTC. The encoded protein is CASSRDKRSDIQYF.